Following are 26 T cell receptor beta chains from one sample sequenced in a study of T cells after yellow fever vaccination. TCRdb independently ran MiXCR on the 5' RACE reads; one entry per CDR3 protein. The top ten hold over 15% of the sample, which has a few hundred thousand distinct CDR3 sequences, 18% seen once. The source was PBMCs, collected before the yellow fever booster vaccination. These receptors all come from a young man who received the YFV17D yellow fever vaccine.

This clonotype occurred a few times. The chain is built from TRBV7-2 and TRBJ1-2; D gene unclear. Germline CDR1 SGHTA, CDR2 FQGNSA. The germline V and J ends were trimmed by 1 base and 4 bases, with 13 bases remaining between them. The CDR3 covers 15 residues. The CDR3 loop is CASSLDKGLAYGYTF. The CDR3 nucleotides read TGTGCCAGCAGCTTAGACAAGGGTTTAGCCTATGGCTACACCTTC.

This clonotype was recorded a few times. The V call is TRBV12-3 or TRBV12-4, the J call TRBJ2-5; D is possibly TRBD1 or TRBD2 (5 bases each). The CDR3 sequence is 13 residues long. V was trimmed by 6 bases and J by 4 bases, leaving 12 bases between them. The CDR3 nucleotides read TGTGCCAGCAGCCGAGGGGTAGGAGAGACCCAGTACTTC. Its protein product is CASSRGVGETQYF.

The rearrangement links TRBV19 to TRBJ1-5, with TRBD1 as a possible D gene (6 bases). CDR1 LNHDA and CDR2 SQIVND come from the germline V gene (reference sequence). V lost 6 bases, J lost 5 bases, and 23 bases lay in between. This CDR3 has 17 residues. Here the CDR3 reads CASRPRRGQVEDQPQHF. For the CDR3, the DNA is TGTGCCAGTAGACCACGGCGGGGGCAGGTGGAGGATCAGCCCCAGCATTTT.

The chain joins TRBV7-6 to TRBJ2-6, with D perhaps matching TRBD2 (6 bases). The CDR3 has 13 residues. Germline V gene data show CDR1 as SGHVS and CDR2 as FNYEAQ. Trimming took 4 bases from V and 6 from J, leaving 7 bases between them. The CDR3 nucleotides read TGTGCCAGCAGCTGGGGGGAGGCCAACGTCCTGACTTTC. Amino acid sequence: CASSWGEANVLTF.

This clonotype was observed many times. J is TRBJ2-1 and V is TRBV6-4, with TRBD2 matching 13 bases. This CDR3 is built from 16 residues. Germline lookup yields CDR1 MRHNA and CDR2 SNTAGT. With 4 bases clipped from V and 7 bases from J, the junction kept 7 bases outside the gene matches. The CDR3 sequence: CASSATSGGAGNEQFF. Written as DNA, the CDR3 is TGTGCCAGCAGTGCTACTAGCGGGGGGGCAGGGAATGAGCAGTTCTTC.

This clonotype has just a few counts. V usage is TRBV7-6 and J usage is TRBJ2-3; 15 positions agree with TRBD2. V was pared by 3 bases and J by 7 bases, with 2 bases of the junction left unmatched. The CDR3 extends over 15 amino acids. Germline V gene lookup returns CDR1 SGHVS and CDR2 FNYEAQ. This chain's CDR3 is CASSLGLAGGHTQYF. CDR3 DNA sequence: TGTGCCAGCAGCTTGGGACTAGCGGGGGGTCATACGCAGTATTTT. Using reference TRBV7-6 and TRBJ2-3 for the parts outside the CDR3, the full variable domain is GAGVSQSPRYKVTKRGQDVALRCDPISGHVSLYWYRQALGQGPEFLTYFNYEAQQDKSGLPNDRFSAERPEGSISTLTIQRTEQRDSAMYRCASSLGLAGGHTQYFGPGTRLTVL.

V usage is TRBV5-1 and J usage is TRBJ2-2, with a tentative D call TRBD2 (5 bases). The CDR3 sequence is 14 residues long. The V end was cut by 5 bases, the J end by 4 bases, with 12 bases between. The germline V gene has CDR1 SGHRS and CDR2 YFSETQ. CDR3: CASSSRGSTGELFF. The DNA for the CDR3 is TGCGCCAGCAGTTCTCGTGGGAGCACCGGGGAGCTGTTTTTT.

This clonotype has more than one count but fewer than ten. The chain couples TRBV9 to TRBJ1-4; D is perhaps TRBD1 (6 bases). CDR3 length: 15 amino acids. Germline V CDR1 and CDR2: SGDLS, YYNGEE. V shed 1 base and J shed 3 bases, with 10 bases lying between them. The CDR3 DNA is TGTGCCAGCAGCGTAAGGGGGATGGCTAATGAAAAACTGTTTTTT. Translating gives CASSVRGMANEKLFF. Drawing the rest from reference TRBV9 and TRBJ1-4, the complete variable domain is DSGVTQTPKHLITATGQRVTLRCSPRSGDLSVYWYQQSLDQGLQFLIQYYNGEERAKGNILERFSAQQFPDLHSELNLSSLELGDSALYFCASSVRGMANEKLFFGSGTQLSVL.

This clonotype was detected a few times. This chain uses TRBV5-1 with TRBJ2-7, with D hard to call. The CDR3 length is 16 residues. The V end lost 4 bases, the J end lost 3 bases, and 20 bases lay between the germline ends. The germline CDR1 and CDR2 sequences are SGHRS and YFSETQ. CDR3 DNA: TGCGCCAGCAGCCACGCCGGATGGGAAGTGGTCTACGAGCAGTACGTC. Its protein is CASSHAGWEVVYEQYV.

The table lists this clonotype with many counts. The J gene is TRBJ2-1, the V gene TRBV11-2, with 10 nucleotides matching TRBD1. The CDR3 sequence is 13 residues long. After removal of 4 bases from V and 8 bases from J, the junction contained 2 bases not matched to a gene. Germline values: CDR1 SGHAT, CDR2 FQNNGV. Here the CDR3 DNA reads TGTGCCAGCAGCTCGACAGGGGGCGATGAGCAGTTCTTC. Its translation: CASSSTGGDEQFF. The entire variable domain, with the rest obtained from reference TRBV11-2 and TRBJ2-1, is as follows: EAGVAQSPRYKIIEKRQSVAFWCNPISGHATLYWYQQILGQGPKLLIQFQNNGVVDDSQLPKDRFSAERLKGVDSTLKIQPAKLEDSAVYLCASSSTGGDEQFFGPGTRLTVL.

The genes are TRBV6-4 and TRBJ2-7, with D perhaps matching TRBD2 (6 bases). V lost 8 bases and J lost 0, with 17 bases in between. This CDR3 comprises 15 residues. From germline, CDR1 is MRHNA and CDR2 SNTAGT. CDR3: CASPPGGESSYEQYF. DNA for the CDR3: TGTGCCAGCCCTCCTGGAGGGGAGAGCTCCTACGAGCAGTACTTC.

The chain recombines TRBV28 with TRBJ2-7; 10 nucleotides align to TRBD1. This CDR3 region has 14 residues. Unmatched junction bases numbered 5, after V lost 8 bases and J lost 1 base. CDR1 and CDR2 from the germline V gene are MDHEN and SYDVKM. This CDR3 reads CASSDRGPSYEQYV. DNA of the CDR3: TGTGCCAGCTCCGACAGGGGGCCTTCCTACGAGCAGTACGTC.

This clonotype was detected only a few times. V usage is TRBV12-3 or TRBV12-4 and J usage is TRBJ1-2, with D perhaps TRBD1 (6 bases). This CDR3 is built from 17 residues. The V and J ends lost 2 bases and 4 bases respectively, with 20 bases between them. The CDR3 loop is CASSLWGGARGFYGYTF. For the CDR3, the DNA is TGTGCCAGCAGTTTATGGGGAGGTGCCAGGGGATTCTATGGCTACACCTTC.

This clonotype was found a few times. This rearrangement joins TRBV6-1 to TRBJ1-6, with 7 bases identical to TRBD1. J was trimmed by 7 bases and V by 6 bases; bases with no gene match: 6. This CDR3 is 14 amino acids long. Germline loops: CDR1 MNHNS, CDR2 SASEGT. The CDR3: CASRRDSSNSPLHF. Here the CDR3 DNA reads TGTGCCAGCAGGAGGGACAGTTCCAATTCACCCCTCCACTTT.

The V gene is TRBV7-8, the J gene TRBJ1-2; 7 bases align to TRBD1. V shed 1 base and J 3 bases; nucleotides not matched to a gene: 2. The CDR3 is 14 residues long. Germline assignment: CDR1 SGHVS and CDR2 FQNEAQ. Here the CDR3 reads CASSLDTGDYGYTF. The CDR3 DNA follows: TGTGCCAGCAGCTTAGATACAGGGGACTATGGCTACACCTTC. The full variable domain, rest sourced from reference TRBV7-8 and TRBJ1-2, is GAGVSQSPRYKVAKRGQDVALRCDPISGHVSLFWYQQALGQGPEFLTYFQNEAQLDKSGLPSDRFFAERPEGSVSTLKIQRTQQEDSAVYLCASSLDTGDYGYTFGSGTRLTVV.

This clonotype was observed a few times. The CDR3 bases are TGTGCCAGCAGCTCCAATGGGACACAAAGAACCGAGCAGTACGTC. Translating it yields CASSSNGTQRTEQYV. The chain employs TRBV7-3 and TRBJ2-7, with D maybe TRBD1 (6 bases). V was cut by 4 bases and J by 6 bases, with 19 bases left in between. The germline V gene encodes CDR1 SGHTA and CDR2 FQGTGA. This CDR3 has 15 residues.

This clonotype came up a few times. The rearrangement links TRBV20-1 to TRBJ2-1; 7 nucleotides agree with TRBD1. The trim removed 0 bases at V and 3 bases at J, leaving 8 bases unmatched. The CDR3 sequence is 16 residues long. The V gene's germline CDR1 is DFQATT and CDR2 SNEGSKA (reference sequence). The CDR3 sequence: CSARDIKGADYNEQFF. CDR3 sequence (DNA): TGCAGTGCTAGAGATATAAAGGGGGCGGACTACAATGAGCAGTTCTTC.

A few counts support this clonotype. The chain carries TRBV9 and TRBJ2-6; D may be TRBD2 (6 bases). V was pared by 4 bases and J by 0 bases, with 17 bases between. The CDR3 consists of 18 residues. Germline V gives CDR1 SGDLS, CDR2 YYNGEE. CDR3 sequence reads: CASSFSGRRVSGANVLTF. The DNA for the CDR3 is TGTGCCAGCAGCTTTTCGGGACGGAGGGTCTCTGGGGCCAACGTCCTGACTTTC.

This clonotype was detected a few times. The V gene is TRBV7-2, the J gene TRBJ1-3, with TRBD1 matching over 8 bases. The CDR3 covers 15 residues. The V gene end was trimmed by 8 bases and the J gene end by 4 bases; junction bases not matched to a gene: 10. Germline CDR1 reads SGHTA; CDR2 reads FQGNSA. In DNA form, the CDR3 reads TGTGCCAGCGCCTCGACAGGGGCGGTCGGAAACACCATATATTTT. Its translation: CASASTGAVGNTIYF.

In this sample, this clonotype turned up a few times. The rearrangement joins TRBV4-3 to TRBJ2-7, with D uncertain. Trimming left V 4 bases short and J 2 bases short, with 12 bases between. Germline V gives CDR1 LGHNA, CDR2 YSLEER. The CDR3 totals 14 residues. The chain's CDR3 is CASSRERNTYEQYF. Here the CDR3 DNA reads TGCGCCAGCAGCCGCGAAAGGAATACCTACGAGCAGTACTTC.

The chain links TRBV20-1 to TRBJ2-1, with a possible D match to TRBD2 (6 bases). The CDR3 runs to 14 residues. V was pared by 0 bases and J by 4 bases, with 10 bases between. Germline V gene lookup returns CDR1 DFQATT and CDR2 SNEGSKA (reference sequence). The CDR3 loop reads CSARDDGGYNEQFF. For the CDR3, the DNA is TGCAGTGCTAGAGATGATGGGGGGTACAATGAGCAGTTCTTC.

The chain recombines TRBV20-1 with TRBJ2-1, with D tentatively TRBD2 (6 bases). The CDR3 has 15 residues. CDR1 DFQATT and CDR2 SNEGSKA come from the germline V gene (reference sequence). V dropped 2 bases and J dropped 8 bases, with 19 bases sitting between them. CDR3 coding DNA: TGCAGTGCTAGACACCGGGACTGGTCCTTCGATGAGCAGTTCTTC. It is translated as CSARHRDWSFDEQFF.

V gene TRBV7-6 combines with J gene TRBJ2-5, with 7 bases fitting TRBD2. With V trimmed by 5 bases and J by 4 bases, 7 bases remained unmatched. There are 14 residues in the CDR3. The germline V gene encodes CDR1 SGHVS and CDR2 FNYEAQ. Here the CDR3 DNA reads TGTGCCAGCAGCCCTTGGACTAGGACAGAGACCCAGTACTTC. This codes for CASSPWTRTETQYF.

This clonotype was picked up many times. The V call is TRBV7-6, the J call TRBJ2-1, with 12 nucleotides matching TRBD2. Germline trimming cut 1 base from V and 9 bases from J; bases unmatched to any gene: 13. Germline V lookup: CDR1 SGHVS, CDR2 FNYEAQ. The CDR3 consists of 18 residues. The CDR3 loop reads CASSLVASGGATSSEQFF. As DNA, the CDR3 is TGTGCCAGCAGCTTAGTGGCTAGCGGGGGGGCCACATCGAGTGAGCAGTTCTTC.

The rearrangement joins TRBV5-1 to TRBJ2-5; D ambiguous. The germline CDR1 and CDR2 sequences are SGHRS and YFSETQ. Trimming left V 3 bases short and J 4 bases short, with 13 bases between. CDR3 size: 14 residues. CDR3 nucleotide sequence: TGCGCCAGCAGCTCGGTATCTTCGGGAGAGACCCAGTACTTC. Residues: CASSSVSSGETQYF.

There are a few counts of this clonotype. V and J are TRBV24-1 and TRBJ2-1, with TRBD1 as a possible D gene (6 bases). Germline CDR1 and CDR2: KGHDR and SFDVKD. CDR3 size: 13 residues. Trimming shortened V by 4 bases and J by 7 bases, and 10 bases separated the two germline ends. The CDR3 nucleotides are TGTGCCACCAGTGAGACAGGATTGAATGAGCAGTTCTTC. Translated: CATSETGLNEQFF.